This is a list of T cell receptor beta chains from one sample in a study of beta chain features in type 1 diabetes. Sequencing used immunoSEQ multiplex PCR; TCRdb keeps in-frame clones, though not all of them. The sample carries more than 150,000 clones, about 10% recorded once. The specimen was central memory CD4+ T cells from blood. All receptors derive from a woman between 25 and 40 years old with type 1 diabetes. The CDR3 runs from the conserved cysteine through the conserved F or W. D genes are given only for firm matches. The size entry is marked missing in some rows and otherwise reads once, few, many or a size class.

cdr3_aa: CASSRAETGAYNEQFF; cdr3_nt: TGTGCCAGCTCACGTGCCGAGACAGGGGCCTACAATGAGCAGTTCTTC; clone_size: .; d_call: TRBD1; j_call: TRBJ2-1; v_call: TRBV18
cdr3_aa: CASSYDQGETQYF; cdr3_nt: TGTGCCAGCAGTTACGACCAGGGGGAGACCCAGTACTTC; clone_size: .; d_call: .; j_call: TRBJ2-5; v_call: TRBV6-5
cdr3_aa: CASSETGTFYEQYF; cdr3_nt: TGTGCCAGCAGTGAAACGGGGACTTTTTACGAGCAGTACTTC; clone_size: .; d_call: .; j_call: TRBJ2-7; v_call: TRBV2
cdr3_aa: CASSPRQGQETQYF; cdr3_nt: TGTGCCAGCAGCCCAAGACAGGGCCAAGAGACCCAGTACTTC; clone_size: few; d_call: TRBD1; j_call: TRBJ2-5; v_call: TRBV7-2
cdr3_aa: CASSSILETQYF; cdr3_nt: TGTGCCAGCAGCTCTATTTTGGAGACCCAGTACTTC; clone_size: .; d_call: .; j_call: TRBJ2-5; v_call: TRBV7-6
cdr3_aa: CASSHGTEGYEQYF; cdr3_nt: TGTGCCAGCAGCCATGGGACGGAGGGATACGAGCAGTACTTC; clone_size: .; d_call: .; j_call: TRBJ2-7; v_call: TRBV7-8
cdr3_aa: CASSVGQDNEQFF; cdr3_nt: TGTGCCAGCAGCGTAGGACAGGACAATGAGCAGTTCTTC; clone_size: many; d_call: TRBD1; j_call: TRBJ2-1; v_call: TRBV11-3
cdr3_aa: CASSPTGVKQSDF; cdr3_nt: TGTGCCAGCAGCCCGACAGGGGTCAAGCAAAGCGACTTC; clone_size: .; d_call: TRBD1; j_call: TRBJ2-5; v_call: TRBV11-3
cdr3_aa: CAWTGVFNEQFF; cdr3_nt: TGTGCCTGGACGGGAGTGTTCAATGAGCAGTTCTTC; clone_size: .; d_call: .; j_call: TRBJ2-1; v_call: TRBV30
cdr3_aa: CASSVFRGGYTF; cdr3_nt: TGTGCCAGCAGCGTTTTCAGGGGTGGCTACACCTTC; clone_size: many; d_call: .; j_call: TRBJ1-2; v_call: TRBV7-9
cdr3_aa: CASSYKASSDEQYF; cdr3_nt: TGTGCCAGCAGCTATAAAGCTAGCTCCGACGAGCAGTACTTC; clone_size: .; d_call: .; j_call: TRBJ2-7; v_call: TRBV5-4
cdr3_aa: CASSPGTGSRREQFF; cdr3_nt: TGTGCCAGCTCACCGGGGACAGGATCTAGACGGGAGCAGTTCTTC; clone_size: few; d_call: TRBD1; j_call: TRBJ2-1; v_call: TRBV18
cdr3_aa: CASSLGSGYADTQYF; cdr3_nt: TGTGCCAGCAGCTTAGGTAGCGGGTATGCAGATACGCAGTATTTT; clone_size: .; d_call: TRBD2; j_call: TRBJ2-3; v_call: TRBV7-9
cdr3_aa: CASSFKPGILSVAGGYTF; cdr3_nt: TGTGCCAGCAGCTTTAAACCAGGAATTCTCTCCGTTGCGGGTGGCTACACCTTC; clone_size: few; d_call: .; j_call: TRBJ1-2; v_call: TRBV11-1
cdr3_aa: CSVEDSQGDQPQHF; cdr3_nt: TGCAGCGTTGAAGATAGCCAGGGGGACCAGCCCCAGCATTTT; clone_size: few; d_call: TRBD1; j_call: TRBJ1-5; v_call: TRBV29-1
cdr3_aa: CASSQGTGQGEQYF; cdr3_nt: TGTGCCAGCAGCCAAGGGACAGGGCAGGGGGAGCAGTACTTC; clone_size: .; d_call: TRBD1; j_call: TRBJ2-7; v_call: TRBV11-3
cdr3_aa: CASSQRGLAGGETQYF; cdr3_nt: TGCGCCAGCAGCCAAAGAGGGCTAGCGGGAGGAGAGACCCAGTACTTC; clone_size: few; d_call: TRBD2; j_call: TRBJ2-5; v_call: TRBV4-1
cdr3_aa: CASSLVEGLGAFF; cdr3_nt: TGTGCCAGCAGCTTAGTGGAGGGGCTTGGAGCTTTCTTT; clone_size: .; d_call: .; j_call: TRBJ1-1; v_call: TRBV11-2
cdr3_aa: CASSNSYSGNTIYF; cdr3_nt: TGTGCCAGCAGTAATAGTTACTCTGGAAACACCATATATTTT; clone_size: .; d_call: .; j_call: TRBJ1-3; v_call: TRBV6-5
cdr3_aa: CAWRASGRGWATGELFF; cdr3_nt: TGTGCCTGGAGGGCTAGCGGGAGAGGTTGGGCCACCGGGGAGCTGTTTTTT; clone_size: .; d_call: TRBD2; j_call: TRBJ2-2; v_call: TRBV30
cdr3_aa: CASRYNQGAGEKLFF; cdr3_nt: TGTGCCAGCAGATACAATCAGGGGGCGGGGGAAAAACTGTTTTTT; clone_size: few; d_call: TRBD1; j_call: TRBJ1-4; v_call: TRBV7-2